This entry describes one TCR beta chain. Its specificity is not known. Per the germline V gene, CDR1 is DFQATT and CDR2 is SNEGSKA (reference sequence). The CDR3 is made up of 15 amino acids. Donors were healthy Caucasian individuals from Russia aged about 6 to 100. The entry originates in a study of blood T cells in healthy people across ages. For the second PCR, which ran for about 7 to 11 cycles, a sample-barcoded 5' primer and a J-beta primer mix were used. Every sample gave at least 3 million paired-end reads containing CDR3. TCRdb re-derived calls from the 5' RACE reads in MiXCR, one entry per CDR3 protein. Altogether approximately 1.5 million distinct CDR3 sequences are present, approximately 43% being singletons, with the ten largest covering less than 5%. General observations from the study: From one million sequenced T cells, diversity estimates were lower bounds. Per million T cells, TCR beta diversity dropped about linearly as age rose.

Sequenced material: blood. This TCR came from a young woman in good health. This chain uses TRBV20-1 with TRBJ2-4, with 9 bases lining up with TRBD2. The end of the DNA aligns better with TRBJ2-7, so the J call may be wrong. CDR3 in DNA: TGCAGTGCTAGCCCTGCTAGCGGGGCCTTCTACGAGCAGTACTTC. Translation: CSASPASGAFYEQYF.